This record covers a single T cell receptor beta chain. The entry originates in a study of CD8 T cells in Susac syndrome. The V and J ends lost 2 bases and 5 bases, in that order; junction bases with no gene match: 6. CDR1 and CDR2 from the germline V gene are MNHEY and SVGAGI. The CDR3 is 15 residues long. A quantity of about 0.5 to 1 ug RNA underwent reverse transcription using random hexamers. TCRdb reanalysed the immunoSEQ multiplex PCR reads using MiXCR and keeps one entry per CDR3 protein. The table shows fewer than 350,000 distinct CDR3 sequences, with 75% to 85% occurring only once. This receptor was taken from a human donor with multiple sclerosis. The sample taken for sequencing was CD8+ T cells from PBMCs. This rearrangement joins TRBV6-5 to TRBJ2-1, with TRBD1 identical over 7 bases. As DNA, the CDR3 is TGTGCCAGCAGTTACCAAGGGACAGCCAACAATGAGCAGTTCTTC. Its protein product is CASSYQGTANNEQFF.